One sample yielded the 13 T cell receptor beta chains listed below, sequenced in a study of cytomegalovirus exposure and HLA in healthy donors. 13 Jbeta primers and 60 Vbeta primers were used for the PCR. Here immunoSEQ multiplex PCR was the method, and the copy in TCRdb shows in-frame clones only, minus some. The sample consists of fewer than 200,000 clones, less than 90% of them appearing once. The sequencing sample was made of PBMCs. These receptors came from a woman between 45 and 65 years old in good health and CMV-seropositive.

This clone appeared a few times. At one boundary the junction diverges from the germline segment, which might be a read error. The J gene is TRBJ2-1, the V gene TRBV7-9; 15 positions match TRBD2. CDR3 size: 16 residues. Germline V gives CDR1 SEHNR, CDR2 FQNEAQ (reference sequence). The CDR3 bases are TGTTCCAGCAGCTTACGGACTAGCGGGAGGGCGGAGGAGCAGTTCTTC. This translates into CSSSLRTSGRAEEQFF.

The chain recombines TRBV18 with TRBJ2-7, with D maybe TRBD1 (6 bases). Germline V CDR1 and CDR2: KGHSH, LQKENI. This CDR3 region has 14 residues. Trimming took 6 bases from V and 2 from J, leaving 14 bases between them. The DNA for the CDR3 is TGTGCCAGCTCTCCCCAGGGGCGCCCCTACGAGCAGTACTTC. Translating gives CASSPQGRPYEQYF. The full variable domain, in which reference TRBV18 and TRBJ2-7 provide the parts outside the CDR3, is NAGVMQNPRHLVRRRGQEARLRCSPMKGHSHVYWYRQLPEEGLKFMVYLQKENIIDESGMPKERFSAEFPKEGPSILRIQQVVRGDSAAYFCASSPQGRPYEQYFGPGTRLTVT.

This sequence joins TRBV6-1 and TRBJ2-5; D is unclear. With the DNA end fitting TRBJ2-7 better, the J assignment may be wrong. The CDR3 contains 13 residues. Germline values: CDR1 MNHNS, CDR2 SASEGT. CDR3 in DNA: TGTGCCTCCGTGTTAGAATTTAGCTACGAGCAGTACTTC. The encoded protein is CASVLEFSYEQYF.

The chain joins TRBV11-3 to TRBJ1-2; 11 bases align to TRBD1. The CDR3 length is 13 residues. The germline gives CDR1 SGHNT, CDR2 YENEEA. The ends lost 5 bases at V and 8 bases at J; junction bases unmatched: 4. The CDR3 loop reads CASSGTGGWGYTF. In nucleotides, the CDR3 is TGTGCCAGCAGCGGGACAGGGGGTTGGGGCTACACCTTC.

This clone was observed a handful of times. The CDR3 loop is CATFPPQSHGYTF. The CDR3 DNA is TGTGCCACCTTTCCACCCCAGTCCCATGGCTACACCTTC. This chain links TRBV28 with TRBJ1-2, with D hard to call. With 10 bases removed from V and 6 bases from J, the gap between germline ends came to 18 bases. CDR1 MDHEN and CDR2 SYDVKM come from the germline V gene. CDR3 size: 13 residues.

The chain couples TRBV5-1 to TRBJ2-1; 10 nucleotides line up with TRBD2. The CDR3 runs to 17 residues. Germline CDR1 and CDR2: SGHRS and YFSETQ. V was clipped by 4 bases and J by 4 bases; unmatched bases: 11. The CDR3 sequence: CASSPRLAGGLYNEQFF. CDR3 sequence (DNA): TGCGCCAGCAGCCCCCGCTTAGCGGGAGGCCTTTACAATGAGCAGTTCTTC.

The chain recombines TRBV6-5 with TRBJ2-7; 12 positions match TRBD2. The CDR3 is 14 amino acids. J lost 6 bases, V lost 6 bases, and 6 bases had no gene match. Looked up from germline, CDR1 is MNHEY and CDR2 is SVGAGI. The CDR3 DNA reads TGTGCCAGCAGGCGACTAGCGGGAGTTACCGAGCAGTACTTC. This codes for CASRRLAGVTEQYF.

Notes on this clone: The sample holds other DNA sequences that translate to the same CDR3. The V call is TRBV5-1, the J call TRBJ2-7, with 8 positions matching TRBD2. V trimming: 4 bases; J trimming: 3 bases; junction bases outside the gene matches: 9. The CDR3 is made up of 15 amino acids. Germline-derived CDR1 and CDR2 are SGHRS and YFSETQ. CDR3 bases: TGCGCCAGCAGCCCCGGGACTAGTGGGATCTACGAGCAGTACTTC. This gives the protein CASSPGTSGIYEQYF.

This chain's CDR3 is CSVENQAGTDEQYF. The CDR3 DNA sequence: TGCAGCGTTGAAAACCAGGCCGGGACAGACGAGCAGTACTTC. V is TRBV29-1 and J is TRBJ2-7, with 7 bases fitting TRBD1. Trimming cost V 2 bases and J 5 bases; bases outside gene matches: 9. CDR1 and CDR2 from the germline V gene are SQVTM and ANQGSEA. This CDR3 has 14 amino acids.

V is TRBV5-4 and J is TRBJ2-5, with D tentatively TRBD2 (7 bases). The CDR3 is 15 amino acids. The germline V gene encodes CDR1 SGHNT and CDR2 YYREEE (reference sequence). Trimming took 0 bases from V and 5 from J, leaving 14 bases between them. The CDR3 DNA sequence: TGTGCCAGCAGCTTGGGAGGGGGACTAATGGAGACCCAGTACTTC. Protein product: CASSLGGGLMETQYF.

This clone was counted a few times. The CDR3 reads CASSPHEPRGRGANVLTF. CDR3 DNA: TGTGCCAGCAGCCCACATGAGCCTAGGGGGCGGGGGGCCAACGTCCTGACTTTC. The V call is TRBV7-2, the J call TRBJ2-6, with 7 bases fitting TRBD1. The CDR3 is 18 residues long. CDR1 SGHTA and CDR2 FQGNSA come from the germline V gene. J gave up 4 bases and V 5 bases, and 14 bases lay outside the gene matches.

This clone has just a few counts. J is TRBJ1-1 and V is TRBV5-1, with TRBD1 matching 7 bases. The CDR3 loop spans 14 amino acids. CDR1 is SGHRS, CDR2 YFSETQ, per germline. V shed 4 bases, J shed 1 base, and the junction held 4 bases outside the gene matches. The CDR3 DNA is TGCGCCAGCAGCCTGAGACAGGGGAACACTGAAGCTTTCTTT. Its protein is CASSLRQGNTEAFF.

The chain recombines TRBV29-1 with TRBJ1-1; D uncertain. The CDR3 spans 12 residues. With 4 bases removed from V and 8 bases from J, the gap between germline ends came to 14 bases. The V gene's germline CDR1 is SQVTM and CDR2 ANQGSEA. CDR3 region: CSVVEPGREAFF. As DNA, the CDR3 is TGCAGCGTTGTGGAGCCTGGGAGGGAAGCTTTCTTT.